Presented here are 6 T cell receptor beta chains from one specimen sequenced in a study of CD8 T cells in Susac syndrome. With random hexamers, about 0.45 to 1 ug RNA was reverse transcribed. TCRdb re-called the immunoSEQ multiplex PCR reads with MiXCR, one entry per CDR3 protein. The repertoire holds some 200,000 distinct CDR3 sequences, roughly 95% seen once, with about 0.09% in the top ten. The sample comprised CD4+ T cells from PBMCs. These receptors all stem from a human donor with multiple sclerosis.

V usage is TRBV19 and J usage is TRBJ1-2, with TRBD1 matching 7 bases. The CDR3 has 15 amino acids. The V segment lost 5 bases and the J segment 4 bases; nucleotides outside the gene matches: 10. Germline V gene lookup returns CDR1 LNHDA and CDR2 SQIVND (reference sequence). The CDR3 nucleotides read TGTGCCAGTAGTCCTCGGACAGGTTTTATCTATGGCTACACCTTC. This gives the protein CASSPRTGFIYGYTF.

J is TRBJ2-7 and V is TRBV11-2, with TRBD1 matching 9 bases. Germline V lookup: CDR1 SGHAT, CDR2 FQNNGV. The CDR3 has 16 residues. Germline trimming cut 5 bases from V and 2 bases from J; bases unmatched to any gene: 10. The CDR3 DNA reads TGTGCCAGCAGCCTGGGGGGGACAGGGTTTACCTACGAGCAGTACTTC. It yields the protein CASSLGGTGFTYEQYF.

V and J are TRBV24-1 and TRBJ2-1, with 12 bases that match TRBD2. The CDR3 length is 16 residues. Losses at the gene ends were 3 bases for V and 12 bases for J; bases not matched to a gene: 11. From germline, CDR1 is KGHDR and CDR2 SFDVKD. The CDR3 loop is CATSDTPTSGRFWQFF. The CDR3 DNA is TGTGCCACCAGTGATACCCCGACTAGCGGGAGATTCTGGCAGTTCTTC.

Concerning this clonotype: One end of the junction varies from germline; a read error may be responsible. The gene calls are TRBV6-1 and TRBJ2-5; 8 nucleotides agree with TRBD2. The CDR3 has 10 residues. From germline, CDR1 is MNHNS and CDR2 SASEGT. CDR3 sequence: CASREGTRYF. CDR3 in DNA: TGTGCCAGCAGAGAAGGGACTAGATACTTC.

V gene TRBV12-3 or TRBV12-4 combines with J gene TRBJ2-1; no firm D call. Trimming pared 7 bases from V and 10 bases from J, leaving 11 bases between. The length of the CDR3 is 11 residues. The CDR3 DNA follows: TGTGCCAGCACCCGCTTCGGAGAGCAGTTCTTC. The encoded protein is CASTRFGEQFF.

The chain links TRBV27 to TRBJ1-2; D is unresolved. V was clipped by 6 bases and J by 7 bases, with 15 bases between them. The germline V gene has CDR1 MNHEY and CDR2 SMNVEV (reference sequence). The length of the CDR3 is 13 residues. The CDR3, as DNA: TGTGCCAGCAGCCGTAGAGGTTTCGGTGGCTACACCTTC. Translating it yields CASSRRGFGGYTF.